This TCR beta chain was recorded in a study of T-cell memory formation after mild COVID-19. Study as a whole: There were largely donor-specific TCR clusters.

About this clonotype: What it binds is not known.

cDNA libraries for TCR alpha and TCR beta, carrying sample barcodes and UMIs, came from 5'RACE with constant-segment primers. TCRdb reprocessed the 5' RACE reads via MiXCR and lists one record per CDR3 protein. The sample consists of roughly 280,000 distinct CDR3 sequences, approximately 8.4% of them appearing once. Points from the study as a whole: Contracting clones from day 15 to 85 showed balanced CD4/CD8; later expanders favored CD4+.

The CDR3 runs to 12 residues. After removal of 4 bases from V and 11 bases from J, the junction contained 5 bases not matched to a gene. The germline gives CDR1 SEHNR, CDR2 FQNEAQ (reference sequence). The rearrangement uses TRBV7-9 and TRBJ2-1; 7 bases match TRBD1. The origin of this receptor is a young man who had mild COVID-19 (a few samples of this study predate the infection). Cell type and time point are not known. Sequenced sample: PBMCs or a T cell subset sorted from them (not recorded which). CDR3 in amino acids: CASSYGQEKQFF. In nucleotides, the CDR3 is TGTGCCAGCAGCTATGGACAGGAAAAGCAGTTCTTC.